This T cell receptor (beta chain) was identified during a study of blood T cell repertoires in COVID-19. The data were produced by immunoSEQ multiplex PCR, yet TCRdb's version contains in-frame clones alone and is incomplete. The sample has about 210,000 clones; 65% to 90% are singletons. The CDR3 totals 18 residues. Germline CDR1 GTSNPN, CDR2 SVGIG (reference sequence). The junction had 14 bases not matched to a gene; V was cut back by 1 base and J by 0 bases. This TCR was sampled from a man in his fifties with COVID-19, enrolled during active disease. The V gene is TRBV30, the J gene TRBJ2-7; 8 nucleotides align to TRBD1. Sequencing was performed on peripheral blood. The CDR3 region has the DNA TGTGCCTGGAGTGGGACCCCTCGGGACAGGATGAGCTCCTACGAGCAGTACTTC. Translated, it gives CAWSGTPRDRMSSYEQYF.